The 9 T cell receptor beta chains below were found in one sample sequenced in a study of OX40 agonist ivuxolimab in advanced cancers. TCRdb's table, derived via immunoSEQ multiplex PCR, lists solely in-frame clones and lacks some. The sample lists 31,000 or so clones, about 93% seen once, with about 4.9% in the top ten. This sample comprised CD4+ or CD8+ T cells sorted from blood, obtained in a trial of the OX40 agonist ivuxolimab. The receptors originated from an adult with an advanced solid tumor such as melanoma, head and neck, liver or kidney cancer.

Written as DNA, the CDR3 is TGTGCCAGCAGTCTCGGGACTATCTTCAGGGAGCAGTTCTTC. It specifies CASSLGTIFREQFF. This chain connects TRBV6-5 to TRBJ2-1, with TRBD2 matching over 7 bases. The germline V gene encodes CDR1 MNHEY and CDR2 SVGAGI. The CDR3 consists of 14 residues. Trimming took 5 bases from V and 10 from J; bases not matched to a gene: 11.

Comments on this clone: At one of its ends the junction is not consistent with the germline gene, which may arise from a read error. In nucleotides, the CDR3 is TGTGCCAGCAGCGACCCCCTCTCCCACGAGCAGTACTTC. Its translation is CASSDPLSHEQYF. The rearrangement links TRBV9 to TRBJ2-7; unclear D gene. Germline CDR1 reads SGDLS; CDR2 reads YYNGEE. CDR3 length equals 13 residues.

This chain uses TRBV5-1 with TRBJ2-2; D is uncertain. The CDR3 spans 14 residues. In germline, CDR1 is SGHRS, CDR2 YFSETQ. V lost 4 bases, J lost 3 bases, and 10 bases lay in between. The CDR3 DNA follows: TGCGCCAGCAGCGATACTAAATACACCGGGGAGCTGTTTTTT. Translation: CASSDTKYTGELFF.

The chain carries TRBV28 and TRBJ2-2; 8 nucleotides agree with TRBD1. The trim removed 10 bases at V and 4 bases at J, leaving 2 bases unmatched. Germline V gives CDR1 MDHEN, CDR2 SYDVKM. The CDR3 is made up of 12 amino acids. Here the CDR3 DNA reads TGTGCCATAGGACAGGGCACCGGGGAGCTGTTTTTT. It yields the protein CAIGQGTGELFF.

The V gene is TRBV30, the J gene TRBJ2-7; D gene uncertain. Germline CDR1 and CDR2: GTSNPN and SVGIG (reference sequence). The CDR3 sequence is 13 residues long. With 0 bases removed from V and 6 bases from J, the gap between germline ends came to 12 bases. As DNA, the CDR3 is TGTGCCTGGAGTGTTTCCGAGGTCTCCGAGCAGTACTTC. Translating gives CAWSVSEVSEQYF.

This sequence joins TRBV27 and TRBJ2-7, with 7 bases matching TRBD1. The CDR3 runs 14 residues. CDR1 and CDR2 from the germline V gene are MNHEY and SMNVEV (reference sequence). Losses at the gene ends were 1 base for V and 2 bases for J; bases not matched to a gene: 2. The CDR3 sequence: CASSLFQGAYEQYF. The CDR3 nucleotides are TGTGCCAGCAGTTTATTTCAGGGGGCCTACGAGCAGTACTTC.

The chain employs TRBV7-8 and TRBJ1-5; D gene ambiguous. From germline, CDR1 is SGHVS and CDR2 FQNEAQ. The germline V and J ends were trimmed by 3 bases and 5 bases, with 14 bases remaining between them. The CDR3 has 15 residues. The CDR3, as DNA: TGTGCCAGCAGCTTTCAAGGAGGCCCGGATCAGCCCCAGCATTTT. Its protein is CASSFQGGPDQPQHF.

The chain joins TRBV11-1 to TRBJ2-1, with TRBD2 identical over 7 bases. CDR1 and CDR2 (germline): SGHAT, FQDESV (reference sequence). The CDR3 has 18 residues. The V and J ends lost 0 bases and 4 bases, in that order; junction bases with no gene match: 12. CDR3 nucleotide sequence: TGTGCCAGCAGCTTAGCGGAGGGGAGAAGCGGGGCATACAATGAGCAGTTCTTC. Protein sequence: CASSLAEGRSGAYNEQFF.

The chain combines TRBV6-5 with TRBJ2-7; D might be TRBD2 (5 bases). V lost 0 bases, J lost 2 bases, and 14 bases lay in between. Germline V gives CDR1 MNHEY, CDR2 SVGAGI. The CDR3 has 16 amino acids. The CDR3 DNA reads TGTGCCAGCAGTTACTCGGCGGGCCCCAAGACCTACGAGCAGTACTTC. It is translated as CASSYSAGPKTYEQYF.